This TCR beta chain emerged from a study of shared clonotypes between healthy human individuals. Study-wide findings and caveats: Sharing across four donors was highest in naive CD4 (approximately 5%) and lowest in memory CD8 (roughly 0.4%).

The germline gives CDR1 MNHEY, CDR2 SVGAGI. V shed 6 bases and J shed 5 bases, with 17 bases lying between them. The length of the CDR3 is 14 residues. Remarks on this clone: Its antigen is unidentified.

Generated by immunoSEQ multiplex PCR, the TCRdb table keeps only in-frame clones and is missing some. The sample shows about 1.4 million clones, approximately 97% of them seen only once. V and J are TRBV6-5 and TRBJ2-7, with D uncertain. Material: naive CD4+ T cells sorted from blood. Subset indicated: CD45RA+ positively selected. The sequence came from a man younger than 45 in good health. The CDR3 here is CASSSWGSDNEQYF. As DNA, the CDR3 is TGTGCCAGCAGCTCTTGGGGATCAGATAACGAGCAGTACTTC.